The 19 T cell receptor beta chains listed next were all sequenced from one sample in a study of T-cell memory formation after mild COVID-19. Using its own MiXCR run on the 5' RACE reads, TCRdb lists one record per CDR3 protein. This table has 350,000 to 400,000 distinct CDR3 sequences, around 21% appearing once. The sequenced material came from PBMCs or a T cell subset sorted from them (not recorded which). Source of these receptors: an adult woman who had mild COVID-19 (a few samples of this study predate the infection). Cell type and time point are not known.

This clonotype came up a few times. The V gene is TRBV29-1, the J gene TRBJ1-1; D remains ambiguous. Germline V CDR1 and CDR2: SQVTM, ANQGSEA. CDR3 length: 10 residues. V was cut by 7 bases and J by 7 bases, with 10 bases left in between. CDR3 sequence: CSAAGSEAFF. CDR3 bases: TGCAGCGCGGCGGGCAGTGAAGCTTTCTTT.

This clonotype was observed a handful of times. CDR3 sequence (DNA): TGCGCCAGCAGCCCCGGACTAGCGGGAGCTGATGAGCAGTTCTTC. Translated, it gives CASSPGLAGADEQFF. The J gene is TRBJ2-1, the V gene TRBV5-1; 13 bases match TRBD2. CDR3 length equals 15 residues. Germline CDR1 and CDR2: SGHRS and YFSETQ. Germline trimming cut 4 bases from V and 8 bases from J; bases unmatched to any gene: 6. Full variable domain (outside the CDR3, taken from reference TRBV5-1 and TRBJ2-1): KAGVTQTPRYLIKTRGQQVTLSCSPISGHRSVSWYQQTPGQGLQFLFEYFSETQRNKGNFPGRFSGRQFSNSRSEMNVSTLELGDSALYLCASSPGLAGADEQFFGPGTRLTVL.

The genes are TRBV7-2 and TRBJ2-2; TRBD2 matches 11 bases. The germline V gene has CDR1 SGHTA and CDR2 FQGNSA. The CDR3 covers 18 residues. The V gene end was trimmed by 0 bases and the J gene end by 0 bases; junction bases not matched to a gene: 3. The CDR3 DNA is TGTGCCAGCAGCTTAGCGCTAGCGGGGGGACCGAACACCGGGGAGCTGTTTTTT. It specifies CASSLALAGGPNTGELFF.

The rearrangement links TRBV28 to TRBJ2-7; 13 bases agree with TRBD2. From germline, CDR1 is MDHEN and CDR2 SYDVKM. J gave up 5 bases and V 7 bases, and 5 bases lay outside the gene matches. The length of the CDR3 is 14 residues. CDR3 sequence: CASTLAGGTNEQYF. CDR3 DNA: TGTGCCAGCACACTAGCGGGAGGGACGAACGAGCAGTACTTC.

This clonotype has more than one count but fewer than ten. CDR3 loop: CASSIVALNQPQHF. The CDR3 nucleotides are TGTGCCAGTAGTATAGTGGCACTCAATCAGCCCCAGCATTTT. The V and J genes are TRBV19 and TRBJ1-5; D uncertain. The germline gives CDR1 LNHDA, CDR2 SQIVND (reference sequence). Trimming removed 1 base at V and 3 bases at J, with 7 bases between. The CDR3 sequence is 14 residues long.

The chain couples TRBV21-1 to TRBJ1-1. TRBV21-1 is annotated as a pseudogene. The CDR3 has 13 amino acids. CDR3 DNA: TGTGCCAACCGGCCAGTTATGAACACTGAAGCTTTCTTT. Translated, it gives CANRPVMNTEAFF.

The sample holds a few counts of this clonotype. The V call is TRBV29-1, the J call TRBJ2-7; 7 bases are shared with TRBD1. V shed 4 bases, J shed 1 base, and the junction held 4 bases outside the gene matches. Germline assignment: CDR1 SQVTM and CDR2 ANQGSEA. The length of the CDR3 is 13 residues. The CDR3 nucleotides are TGCAGCGTTGTTTCGGGACAGTCCTACGAGCAGTACTTC. Its protein is CSVVSGQSYEQYF.

This clonotype has only a few counts. The rearrangement joins TRBV3-1 to TRBJ2-1; tentative D call: TRBD1 (5 bases). V dropped 3 bases and J dropped 8 bases, with 17 bases sitting between them. Germline CDR1 is LGHDT and CDR2 is YNNKEL (reference sequence). There are 15 residues in the CDR3. The CDR3 loop is CASSHPRTVRDEQFF. The CDR3 nucleotides are TGTGCCAGCAGCCACCCCCGGACGGTCAGGGATGAGCAGTTCTTC.

Comment on this clonotype: The conserved closing phenylalanine or tryptophan is absent in this CDR3, likely reflecting a read error. The DNA is left out, because the CDR3 cannot be placed on it with certainty; the CDR3 is given as TCRdb lists it. The chain links TRBV6-5 to TRBJ2-7; no DNA check was done on the table's D call, TRBD1. CDR1 is MNHEY, CDR2 SVGAGI, per germline. A total of 9 residues make up the CDR3, ends included. The CDR3 protein is CASSYSPSL.

J is TRBJ1-2 and V is TRBV7-2, with 7 bases identical to TRBD1. Losses at the gene ends were 4 bases for V and 1 base for J; bases not matched to a gene: 3. This CDR3 contains 14 residues. CDR1 and CDR2 from the germline V gene are SGHTA and FQGNSA. This CDR3 reads CASSSDRNNYGYTF. The CDR3 nucleotides are TGTGCCAGCAGCTCGGACAGGAATAACTATGGCTACACCTTC.

This clonotype occurred a few times. This chain links TRBV4-2 with TRBJ2-5; a possible D gene is TRBD2 (5 bases). V dropped 1 base and J dropped 5 bases, with 11 bases sitting between them. Germline CDR1 reads LGHNA; CDR2 reads YNFKEQ. This CDR3 has 14 amino acids. The CDR3 DNA follows: TGTGCCAGCAGCCAAGGTTTTGGCGGGGAGACCCAGTACTTC. Residues: CASSQGFGGETQYF.

The rearrangement uses TRBV19 and TRBJ1-1, with a possible D match to TRBD1 (5 bases). Germline loops: CDR1 LNHDA, CDR2 SQIVND (reference sequence). This CDR3 contains 17 residues. Trimming cost V 3 bases and J 0 bases, with 17 bases left between them. The CDR3 DNA follows: TGTGCCAGTAGTATTCGGGGTAGGGGAAGAATGAACACTGAAGCTTTCTTT. Translation gives CASSIRGRGRMNTEAFF.

V gene TRBV18 combines with J gene TRBJ1-3; 9 positions agree with TRBD1. CDR1 is KGHSH, CDR2 LQKENI, per germline. The CDR3 runs to 15 residues. The V gene end was trimmed by 5 bases and the J gene end by 0 bases; junction bases not matched to a gene: 2. The DNA of the CDR3 is TGTGCCAGCTCAGGACAGGGGTTCTCTGGAAACACCATATATTTT. Translated: CASSGQGFSGNTIYF.

The chain recombines TRBV12-3 or TRBV12-4 with TRBJ1-2; D is possibly TRBD1 (5 bases). This CDR3 is 14 amino acids long. Trimming stripped 3 bases from V and 11 bases from J, with 19 bases between. The CDR3 nucleotides read TGTGCCAGCAGTTTGTACGGCCAGGGAAGCGTGTACACCTTC. It is translated as CASSLYGQGSVYTF.

V and J are TRBV10-1 and TRBJ2-7; 9 bases agree with TRBD1. The length of the CDR3 is 15 residues. The trim removed 4 bases at V and 5 bases at J, leaving 9 bases unmatched. The germline V gene has CDR1 WNHNN and CDR2 SYGVQD (reference sequence). CDR3 amino acids: CASSGADRGIHEQYF. CDR3 nucleotides: TGCGCCAGCAGTGGGGCCGACAGGGGGATCCACGAGCAGTACTTC.

CDR3 residues: CAISVISTDRVNEQFF. CDR3 bases: TGTGCCATCAGTGTGATATCTACCGACAGAGTCAATGAGCAGTTCTTC. J is TRBJ2-1 and V is TRBV10-3; D is possibly TRBD1 (5 bases). CDR1 and CDR2 from the germline V gene are ENHRY and SYGVKD. The ends were cut back, 4 bases at V and 6 bases at J, with 19 bases in the middle. The CDR3 has 16 amino acids.

The chain carries TRBV4-1 and TRBJ2-1, with D uncertain. CDR3 size: 14 residues. Trimming pared 1 base from V and 11 bases from J, leaving 15 bases between. Per the germline V gene, CDR1 is MGHRA and CDR2 is YSYEKL. In DNA, the CDR3 is TGCGCCAGCAGCCAAGTTGAGGTAGGCAGCCAGCAGTTCTTC. It translates to CASSQVEVGSQQFF.

V is TRBV30 and J is TRBJ1-2, with 7 positions matching TRBD1. The length of the CDR3 is 12 residues. Germline-derived CDR1 and CDR2 are GTSNPN and SVGIG (reference sequence). J was trimmed by 5 bases and V by 3 bases; bases with no gene match: 3. The CDR3 DNA is TGTGCCTGGAGCATGGGACAGTATGGCTACACCTTC. Its protein is CAWSMGQYGYTF.

A few counts support this clonotype. The rearrangement links TRBV20-1 to TRBJ1-5; 7 bases are a match to TRBD1. Trimming at V came to 6 bases and at J to 4 bases, leaving 12 bases not matched to a gene. CDR3 length: 15 amino acids. CDR1 and CDR2 (germline): DFQATT, SNEGSKA (reference sequence). CDR3 residues: CSAQVEGASNQPQHF. The CDR3 nucleotides are TGCAGTGCCCAGGTAGAGGGGGCAAGTAATCAGCCCCAGCATTTT.